Below are 23 T cell receptor beta chains sequenced from a single sample in a study of blood T cell repertoires in COVID-19. Using immunoSEQ multiplex PCR, the repertoire was profiled, and TCRdb retains in-frame clones only, with some absent. The data contain 57,000 or so clones, around four fifths of them seen just once; the ten biggest clones take up 5.3%. Sequencing was done on a sample of peripheral blood. The receptors were sampled from a man between 65 and 85 years old with acute or convalescent COVID-19.

CDR3 amino acids: CASRLTGANEKLFF. CDR3 nucleotide sequence: TGTGCCAGCAGGCTTACAGGGGCTAATGAAAAACTGTTTTTT. This chain joins TRBV2 and TRBJ1-4, with 7 bases identical to TRBD1. The junction had 4 bases not matched to a gene; V was cut back by 6 bases and J by 3 bases. Germline V gene sequence: CDR1 SNHLY, CDR2 FYNNEI. The length of the CDR3 is 14 residues.

This chain uses TRBV20-1 with TRBJ2-5; tentatively, D is TRBD2 (5 bases). Trimming removed 3 bases from V and 3 bases from J, with 11 bases in between. CDR1 is DFQATT and CDR2 is SNEGSKA in the germline V gene (reference sequence). The length of the CDR3 is 13 residues. As DNA, the CDR3 is TGCAGTGCTAGTGAGGACTTGGAAGAGACCCAGTACTTC. It yields the protein CSASEDLEETQYF.

This clone was seen just once. V gene TRBV12-3 or TRBV12-4 combines with J gene TRBJ1-2; no clear D. The V gene lost 2 bases and the J gene lost 2 bases, with 6 bases spanning the gap. The CDR3 sequence is 13 residues long. CDR3 residues: CASSLKHNYGYTF. Written as DNA, the CDR3 is TGTGCCAGCAGTTTAAAACACAACTATGGCTACACCTTC.

A single count supports this clone. At one boundary the junction diverges from the germline segment, which might be a read error. This chain connects TRBV24-1 to TRBJ2-5; 8 bases are a match to TRBD1. The CDR3 extends over 21 amino acids. The germline V gene encodes CDR1 KGHDR and CDR2 SFDVKD. The CDR3 coding sequence is TGTGCCACCAGTGATTGCACGACAGGGGCCCCCGATAACTTCTACCAAGAGATCCAGTACTTC. Translation gives CATSDCTTGAPDNFYQEIQYF.

In DNA, the CDR3 is TGTGCCAGCACCCAGGGGGGCAATTCACCCCTCCACTTT. As protein: CASTQGGNSPLHF. V gene TRBV9 combines with J gene TRBJ1-6; 7 positions match TRBD1. This CDR3 spans 13 amino acids. J gave up 7 bases and V 6 bases, and 4 bases lay outside the gene matches. The germline CDR1 and CDR2 sequences are SGDLS and YYNGEE.

The rearrangement joins TRBV9 to TRBJ2-2; maybe TRBD1 (7 bases). Looked up from germline, CDR1 is SGDLS and CDR2 is YYNGEE. The CDR3 loop spans 16 amino acids. V was cut by 6 bases and J by 0 bases, with 15 bases left in between. DNA of the CDR3: TGTGCCAGCACGAGGCGGGGACAGCCGAACACCGGGGAGCTGTTTTTT. This translates into CASTRRGQPNTGELFF.

This chain uses TRBV27 with TRBJ1-2; D possibly corresponds to TRBD1 (5 bases). Germline V CDR1 and CDR2: MNHEY, SMNVEV (reference sequence). Trimming removed 5 bases at V and 3 bases at J, with 16 bases between. This CDR3 is 15 amino acids long. The CDR3 coding sequence is TGTGCCAGCAGTCTCTCGGGGGGGTGGGACTATGGCTACACCTTC. Its protein is CASSLSGGWDYGYTF.

This rearrangement joins TRBV9 to TRBJ2-1; 9 bases fit TRBD2. Germline CDR1 SGDLS, CDR2 YYNGEE. There are 18 residues in the CDR3. V gave up 0 bases and J gave up 8 bases; unmatched junction bases: 15. CDR3 sequence: CASSVGVAGGLILDEQFF. As DNA, the CDR3 is TGTGCCAGCAGCGTAGGGGTTGCGGGGGGGCTCATTCTGGATGAGCAGTTCTTC.

The rearrangement links TRBV5-4 to TRBJ2-7; 11 nucleotides line up with TRBD2. The V gene end was trimmed by 4 bases and the J gene end by 1 base; junction bases not matched to a gene: 4. There are 15 residues in the CDR3. Germline lookup yields CDR1 SGHNT and CDR2 YYREEE (reference sequence). In nucleotides, the CDR3 is TGTGCCAGCAGCCTAGCGGGGGGACTTTCCTACGAGCAGTACTTC. Protein: CASSLAGGLSYEQYF.

This sequence joins TRBV6-4 and TRBJ1-2; the D gene is possibly TRBD1 (6 bases). The CDR3 has 15 amino acids. Trimming stripped 2 bases from V and 4 bases from J, with 14 bases between. Germline V gene lookup returns CDR1 MRHNA and CDR2 SNTAGT. DNA for the CDR3: TGTGCCAGCAGTGACCGGCGGGGGCCGGGCTATGGCTACACCTTC. It specifies CASSDRRGPGYGYTF.

This chain links TRBV12-1 with TRBJ1-1; the table calls TRBD1, which could not be checked here. TRBV12-1 is deemed a pseudogene. The CDR3 length is 14 residues. This chain's CDR3 is CASSTGQKNTEAFF. As DNA, the CDR3 is TGTGCCAGCAGCACCGGACAGAAGAACACTGAAGCTTTCTTT.

The V and J genes are TRBV19 and TRBJ2-3; possible D gene TRBD2, 6 bases. Germline CDR1 and CDR2: LNHDA and SQIVND (reference sequence). V lost 5 bases and J 2 bases, leaving 14 bases between the germline ends. This CDR3 has 15 residues. Here the CDR3 DNA reads TGTGCCAGTAGTCCATCGGGACTCCACACAGATACGCAGTATTTT. Encoded protein: CASSPSGLHTDTQYF. Supplemented by reference TRBV19 and TRBJ2-3, the full variable domain reads DGGITQSPKYLFRKEGQNVTLSCEQNLNHDAMYWYRQDPGQGLRLIYYSQIVNDFQKGDIAEGYSVSREKKESFPLTVTSAQKNPTAFYLCASSPSGLHTDTQYFGPGTRLTVL.

The chain recombines TRBV5-1 with TRBJ2-7; 11 bases are a match to TRBD2. Unmatched junction bases numbered 6, after V lost 4 bases and J lost 3 bases. CDR3 length equals 15 residues. CDR1 is SGHRS and CDR2 is YFSETQ in the germline V gene. Here the CDR3 reads CASSRTSGPSYEQYF. The CDR3 region has the DNA TGCGCCAGCAGCAGGACTAGCGGGCCTAGCTACGAGCAGTACTTC.

The V gene is TRBV15, the J gene TRBJ1-2; maybe TRBD1 (5 bases). Germline loops: CDR1 LNHNV, CDR2 YYDKDF (reference sequence). The CDR3 extends over 15 amino acids. The V gene lost 3 bases and the J gene lost 8 bases, with 19 bases spanning the gap. The CDR3 spells CATSSLQTVPSGYTF. The CDR3 nucleotides read TGTGCCACCAGCAGCCTACAGACAGTCCCTTCCGGCTACACCTTC.

The V gene is TRBV11-3, the J gene TRBJ2-3; D ambiguous. Trimming stripped 5 bases from V and 0 bases from J, with 9 bases between. There are 14 residues in the CDR3. Per germline, CDR1 SGHNT and CDR2 YENEEA. This CDR3 is CASSLRQSTDTQYF. CDR3 nucleotide sequence: TGTGCCAGCAGCCTTCGTCAGAGCACAGATACGCAGTATTTT.

This chain connects TRBV20-1 to TRBJ2-2, with 10 bases aligning to TRBD2. The length of the CDR3 is 16 residues. CDR1 and CDR2 from the germline V gene are DFQATT and SNEGSKA (reference sequence). Trimming took 3 bases from V and 2 from J; bases not matched to a gene: 6. The CDR3 region is CSASRLAGANTGELFF. In nucleotides, the CDR3 is TGCAGTGCTAGTCGTCTAGCGGGGGCTAACACCGGGGAGCTGTTTTTT.

V and J are TRBV4-1 and TRBJ2-5; D is perhaps TRBD2 (6 bases). V was cut by 3 bases and J by 5 bases, with 13 bases left in between. This CDR3 has 14 residues. Germline CDR1 and CDR2: MGHRA and YSYEKL. In DNA, the CDR3 is TGCGCCAGCAGCCAGGGGACTTTTGGGGAGACCCAGTACTTC. It encodes CASSQGTFGETQYF.

The rearrangement uses TRBV28 and TRBJ1-1; D is unresolved. V lost 4 bases and J lost 2, with 2 bases in between. Germline CDR1 is MDHEN and CDR2 is SYDVKM. CDR3 length equals 11 residues. The CDR3 nucleotides read TGTGCCAGCAGTTCAAACACTGAAGCTTTCTTT. Translated, it gives CASSSNTEAFF.

This clone came up a few times. This chain uses TRBV3-1 (or the pseudogene TRBV3-2) with TRBJ1-1; maybe TRBD1 (6 bases). In germline, CDR1 is LGHDT, CDR2 YNNKEL (reference sequence). Between the trimmed V and J ends, which lost 3 bases and 1 base, there was a span of 9 bases. This CDR3 region has 14 residues. CDR3 coding DNA: TGTGCCAGCAGCCATCCAGGGGAGAACACTGAAGCTTTCTTT. Residues: CASSHPGENTEAFF.

In this sample, this clone turned up once. The CDR3 loop is CASSVAPGNNYGYTF. Here the CDR3 DNA reads TGTGCCAGCAGCGTAGCTCCAGGGAACAACTATGGCTACACCTTC. The chain recombines TRBV9 with TRBJ1-2; possibly TRBD1 for D (5 bases). CDR1 SGDLS and CDR2 YYNGEE come from the germline V gene. V was cut by 0 bases and J by 2 bases, with 11 bases left in between. CDR3 length equals 15 residues.

The chain is built from TRBV9 and TRBJ2-5, with 8 nucleotides matching TRBD2. CDR3 length: 15 amino acids. Germline CDR1 and CDR2: SGDLS and YYNGEE. Unmatched junction bases numbered 3, after V lost 0 bases and J lost 2 bases. Here the CDR3 DNA reads TGTGCCAGCAGCGTAGGCGGGGGGAAGCAAGAGACCCAGTACTTC. Protein sequence: CASSVGGGKQETQYF.

The genes are TRBV2 and TRBJ1-5, with a possible D match to TRBD1 (6 bases). V shed 1 base and J shed 0 bases, with 13 bases lying between them. The CDR3 is 17 amino acids. From germline, CDR1 is SNHLY and CDR2 FYNNEI. The CDR3 loop reads CASSEGSTGYSNQPQHF. CDR3 nucleotide sequence: TGTGCCAGCAGTGAAGGATCAACAGGGTATAGCAATCAGCCCCAGCATTTT.

The V call is TRBV19, the J call TRBJ2-3, with a weak D call TRBD2 (5 bases). V gave up 1 base and J gave up 4 bases, with 9 bases separating them. This CDR3 has 14 amino acids. Germline V CDR1 and CDR2: LNHDA, SQIVND (reference sequence). This chain's CDR3 is CASSIGGNADTQYF. Here the CDR3 DNA reads TGTGCCAGTAGTATAGGAGGGAACGCAGATACGCAGTATTTT.